The 14 T cell receptor beta chains below were found in one sample sequenced in a study of cytomegalovirus exposure and HLA in healthy donors. PCR primers comprised 60 Vbeta and 13 Jbeta primers. The repertoire was sequenced with immunoSEQ multiplex PCR; TCRdb's copy has only in-frame clones and lacks some. Of under 150,000 clones listed, around two thirds are singletons. Sequencing was carried out using PBMCs. The receptors were gathered from a human donor in good health.

This sequence joins TRBV5-1 and TRBJ2-5; 16 bases line up with TRBD2. CDR1 and CDR2 (germline): SGHRS, YFSETQ. This CDR3 is 17 amino acids long. J gave up 4 bases and V 3 bases, and 6 bases lay outside the gene matches. This CDR3 reads CASSWGLAGGPGETQYF. In nucleotides, the CDR3 is TGCGCCAGCAGCTGGGGACTAGCGGGAGGGCCCGGAGAGACCCAGTACTTC.

The gene calls are TRBV6-6 and TRBJ1-3; 9 bases fit TRBD1. Germline-derived CDR1 and CDR2 are MNHNY and SVGAGI (reference sequence). There are 16 residues in the CDR3. V gave up 2 bases and J gave up 1 base; unmatched junction bases: 3. CDR3 amino acids: CASSYLQGASGNTIYF. The CDR3 region has the DNA TGTGCCAGCAGTTACCTACAGGGGGCTTCTGGAAACACCATATATTTT.

This clone was recorded only once. The rearrangement joins TRBV29-1 to TRBJ1-1, with TRBD1 identical over 8 bases. The CDR3 runs 13 residues. Germline lookup yields CDR1 SQVTM and CDR2 ANQGSEA. With 5 bases clipped from V and 5 bases from J, the junction kept 7 bases outside the gene matches. CDR3 nucleotides: TGCAGCGTTAGTCGCAGGGGGCAAACTGAAGCTTTCTTT. It specifies CSVSRRGQTEAFF.

This clone occurred once. The rearrangement joins TRBV7-2 to TRBJ2-7; a weak D match, TRBD1 (6 bases). The CDR3 runs to 14 residues. V lost 2 bases and J 5 bases, leaving 13 bases between the germline ends. Germline CDR1 reads SGHTA; CDR2 reads FQGNSA. CDR3 in DNA: TGTGCCAGCAGCTTAAGGGGGAGAACCCACGAGCAGTACTTC. As protein: CASSLRGRTHEQYF.

This clone showed up just once. V gene TRBV7-2 combines with J gene TRBJ2-3; no clear D. The CDR3 sequence is 16 residues long. Per germline, CDR1 SGHTA and CDR2 FQGNSA. The V end lost 5 bases, the J end lost 2 bases, and 17 bases lay between the germline ends. The CDR3, as DNA: TGTGCCAGCAGCCAGACATTACGCGAATACACAGATACGCAGTATTTT. This codes for CASSQTLREYTDTQYF.

This clone was recorded a few times. The V gene is TRBV6-1, the J gene TRBJ1-6; D not resolved. Trimming cost V 1 base and J 10 bases, with 5 bases left between them. The CDR3 consists of 12 residues. Germline V CDR1 and CDR2: MNHNS, SASEGT. The CDR3: CASSEGRSPLHF. In nucleotides, the CDR3 is TGTGCCAGCAGTGAAGGGAGATCACCCCTCCACTTT.

On this clone: This sample also contains other DNA sequences that code for the same CDR3. This chain uses TRBV5-1 with TRBJ1-2, with a tentative D call TRBD1 (5 bases). V dropped 2 bases and J dropped 1 base, with 6 bases sitting between them. Germline CDR1 reads SGHRS; CDR2 reads YFSETQ. CDR3 length: 13 residues. In nucleotides, the CDR3 is TGCGCCAGCAGCTTCGGGGGTAACTATGGCTACACCTTC. This sequence encodes CASSFGGNYGYTF.

This chain uses TRBV7-6 with TRBJ1-3, with D unclear. The CDR3 totals 14 residues. The germline V gene has CDR1 SGHVS and CDR2 FNYEAQ. V lost 0 bases, J lost 4 bases, and 7 bases lay in between. The CDR3 nucleotides read TGTGCCAGCAGCTTAGCAGGGAGCGGAAACACCATATATTTT. As protein: CASSLAGSGNTIYF.

The chain uses TRBV6-6 and TRBJ2-7, with TRBD2 as a possible D gene (7 bases). The CDR3 extends over 16 amino acids. Germline CDR1 reads MNHNY; CDR2 reads SVGAGI (reference sequence). V was shortened by 6 bases and J by 0 bases, with 18 bases between the two germline ends. CDR3 sequence reads: CASSFVGGGSSYEQYF. The CDR3 DNA reads TGTGCCAGCAGCTTTGTAGGCGGGGGCAGCTCCTACGAGCAGTACTTC.

In its sample, this clone was seen a few times. This chain links TRBV6-6 with TRBJ2-1; TRBD2 matches 10 bases. The junction had 8 bases not matched to a gene; V was cut back by 5 bases and J by 4 bases. This CDR3 contains 16 residues. CDR1 is MNHNY and CDR2 is SVGAGI in the germline V gene (reference sequence). The CDR3 DNA reads as TGTGCCAGCAGTGTATCTAGCGGGAGACTTTACAATGAGCAGTTCTTC. Protein sequence: CASSVSSGRLYNEQFF.

This clone appeared once. The CDR3 protein is CASSQGTGANTEAFF. For the CDR3, the DNA is TGCGCCAGCAGCCAAGGGACAGGGGCTAACACTGAAGCTTTCTTT. The chain joins TRBV4-3 to TRBJ1-1; TRBD1 agrees at 9 bases. V trimming: 1 base; J trimming: 2 bases; junction bases outside the gene matches: 2. This CDR3 is 15 amino acids long. Germline loops: CDR1 LGHNA, CDR2 YSLEER.

This sequence joins TRBV28 and TRBJ2-7, with D possibly matching TRBD2 (6 bases). CDR3 length equals 15 residues. Deletions cut 5 bases from V and 4 bases from J, with 18 bases between. Germline values: CDR1 MDHEN, CDR2 SYDVKM. The CDR3 region has the DNA TGTGCCAGCAGTCTGCCAGGAGGGACCCCTTACGAGCAGTACTTC. Amino acids: CASSLPGGTPYEQYF. The full variable domain, in which reference TRBV28 and TRBJ2-7 provide the parts outside the CDR3, is DVKVTQSSRYLVKRTGEKVFLECVQDMDHENMFWYRQDPGLGLRLIYFSYDVKMKEKGDIPEGYSVSREKKERFSLILESASTNQTSMYLCASSLPGGTPYEQYFGPGTRLTVT.

This chain connects TRBV7-2 to TRBJ2-5, with 15 bases fitting TRBD2. The length of the CDR3 is 18 residues. Looked up from germline, CDR1 is SGHTA and CDR2 is FQGNSA. V was clipped by 1 base and J by 4 bases; unmatched bases: 7. The CDR3 region is CASSLGPGLAGGRETQYF. The CDR3 DNA reads as TGTGCCAGCAGCTTAGGTCCCGGACTAGCGGGGGGGCGAGAGACCCAGTACTTC.

V gene TRBV11-2 combines with J gene TRBJ2-1, with 15 bases matching TRBD2. This CDR3 region has 15 residues. Germline V gene lookup returns CDR1 SGHAT and CDR2 FQNNGV. J was trimmed by 9 bases and V by 5 bases; bases with no gene match: 5. The CDR3 DNA is TGTGCCAGCAGCCGATGGACTAGCGGGGGGGGTGAGCAGTTCTTC. It translates to CASSRWTSGGGEQFF.